This T cell receptor (beta chain) was profiled in a study of cytomegalovirus exposure and HLA in healthy donors. CDR3 length: 17 residues. V gave up 2 bases and J gave up 0 bases; unmatched junction bases: 6. Germline V gives CDR1 SGHVS, CDR2 FQNEAQ. This PCR relied on a set of 60 Vbeta primers and 13 Jbeta primers. Sequencing was performed with immunoSEQ multiplex PCR; in TCRdb, only in-frame clones are kept and a portion is missing. In the table there are hundreds of thousands of clones, around 79% of which are singletons. The clonotype originates from a male donor in good health and CMV-seronegative. The V and J genes are TRBV7-8 and TRBJ2-2, with 7 positions matching TRBD1. Sequenced material: PBMCs. CDR3 protein: CASSLRVQGANTGELFF. For the CDR3, the DNA is TGTGCCAGCAGCTTACGGGTCCAGGGGGCGAACACCGGGGAGCTGTTTTTT.